The 11 T cell receptor beta chains below all came from one sample that was sequenced in a study of blood T cells in healthy people across ages. Using a J-beta primer mix together with a sample-barcoded 5' primer, a second PCR was run for roughly 7 to 12 cycles. Each CDR3 protein is one row after TCRdb ran MiXCR on the 5' RACE reads. Counted here are 800,000 or so distinct CDR3 sequences, about half occurring once; the ten biggest clones make up roughly 18%. Sequencing was done on a sample of blood. These receptors were taken from a man older than 75 in good health.

The chain combines TRBV5-1 with TRBJ2-1; D gene unclear. V was trimmed by 4 bases and J by 15 bases, leaving 17 bases between them. The germline V gene has CDR1 SGHRS and CDR2 YFSETQ. There are 12 residues in the CDR3. The CDR3 reads CASSHKGRASFF. CDR3 bases: TGCGCCAGCAGCCATAAAGGACGAGCGTCGTTCTTC.

This clonotype has just a few counts. The V call is TRBV4-1, the J call TRBJ2-3, with 7 bases identical to TRBD2. V gave up 1 base and J gave up 0 bases; unmatched junction bases: 10. CDR1 MGHRA and CDR2 YSYEKL come from the germline V gene. The CDR3 covers 18 residues. CDR3 amino acids: CASSQALPGGDSTDTQYF. The CDR3 nucleotides read TGCGCCAGCAGCCAAGCGTTGCCGGGAGGTGATAGCACAGATACGCAGTATTTT.

The V gene is TRBV6-2 or TRBV6-3, the J gene TRBJ1-5; D is perhaps TRBD1 (5 bases). The V gene's germline CDR1 is MNHEY and CDR2 SVGEGT. The V end was cut by 5 bases, the J end by 0 bases, with 14 bases between. The CDR3 length is 16 residues. CDR3 loop: CASSQSSGFSNQPQHF. CDR3 DNA: TGTGCCAGCAGTCAATCATCAGGGTTTAGCAATCAGCCCCAGCATTTT.

V gene TRBV7-2 combines with J gene TRBJ2-7; no firm D call. The CDR3 has 14 residues. Deletions cut 5 bases from V and 3 bases from J, with 14 bases between. CDR1 is SGHTA, CDR2 FQGNSA, per germline. The CDR3 coding sequence is TGTGCCAGCAGCAACCCCGGCGGCGACTACGAGCAGTACTTC. Translating gives CASSNPGGDYEQYF.

J is TRBJ2-5 and V is TRBV2; 7 bases agree with TRBD2. The end of the DNA aligns better with TRBJ2-7, so the J call may be wrong. CDR1 is SNHLY and CDR2 is FYNNEI in the germline V gene. The CDR3 covers 15 residues. The CDR3 nucleotides read TGTGCCAGCAGTGATGCGCGGGGGACTATAGGCGAGCAGTACTTC. It codes for CASSDARGTIGEQYF.

The rearrangement links TRBV6-5 to TRBJ2-2; D might be TRBD1 or TRBD2, each matching 5 bases. Germline-derived CDR1 and CDR2 are MNHEY and SVGAGI. The CDR3 has 15 amino acids. V gave up 8 bases and J gave up 3 bases, with 16 bases separating them. The CDR3 coding sequence is TGTGCCAGCTCGAGGGGAGAGGGACACACCGGGGAGCTGTTTTTT. Translation: CASSRGEGHTGELFF.

This clonotype was detected ten times or more. The J gene is TRBJ2-1, the V gene TRBV7-8; 8 bases match TRBD2. This CDR3 region has 15 residues. Germline trimming cut 0 bases from V and 7 bases from J; bases unmatched to any gene: 5. Germline CDR1 SGHVS, CDR2 FQNEAQ. The CDR3 DNA reads TGTGCCAGCAGCTTAGCAAGCGGGAGTTGGAATGAGCAGTTCTTC. Residues: CASSLASGSWNEQFF.

The table lists this clonotype with a few counts. V is TRBV15 and J is TRBJ2-3; 14 nucleotides align to TRBD2. CDR3 length: 17 amino acids. CDR1 is LNHNV, CDR2 YYDKDF, per germline (reference sequence). V lost 2 bases to trimming and J lost 5 bases; unmatched junction nucleotides: 6. The DNA of the CDR3 is TGTGCCACCAGCAGATTGACTAGCGGGAGGGCCAGAGATACGCAGTATTTT. Translated, it gives CATSRLTSGRARDTQYF.

This clonotype was counted only a few times. Here the CDR3 DNA reads TGCGCCAGCAGGGCCCCAGCGGGAGATACCGGGGAGCTGTTTTTT. This gives the protein CASRAPAGDTGELFF. V usage is TRBV5-1 and J usage is TRBJ2-2; 8 bases line up with TRBD2. The CDR3 totals 15 residues. The germline CDR1 and CDR2 sequences are SGHRS and YFSETQ. V trimming: 5 bases; J trimming: 5 bases; junction bases outside the gene matches: 8.

The chain couples TRBV12-3 or TRBV12-4 to TRBJ2-3; D may be TRBD2 (5 bases). The CDR3 length is 17 residues. Trimming pared 3 bases from V and 0 bases from J, leaving 16 bases between. This CDR3 is CASSLEYGSSSTDTQYF. The CDR3 coding sequence is TGTGCCAGCAGTTTGGAATATGGGAGTTCTAGCACAGATACGCAGTATTTT.

The V and J genes are TRBV9 and TRBJ2-1; the D is unclear. From germline, CDR1 is SGDLS and CDR2 YYNGEE. This CDR3 has 12 amino acids. Trimming removed 3 bases at V and 10 bases at J, with 11 bases between. This CDR3 reads CASSARLDEQFF. CDR3 nucleotide sequence: TGTGCCAGCAGCGCTCGGCTAGACGAGCAGTTCTTC.